The clone carrying this T cell receptor beta chain was seen only a few times. Its antigen is not known. This CDR3 spans 14 amino acids. V gave up 4 bases and J gave up 3 bases; unmatched junction bases: 3. The V gene's germline CDR1 is LNHDA and CDR2 SQIVND (reference sequence). This sample was included in a study of T cell repertoires in cytomegalovirus infection. TCRdb re-derived calls from the reads in MiXCR, one entry per CDR3 protein. The top ten clones hold approximately 13% of a sample with more than 350,000 distinct CDR3 sequences, approximately 31% of them seen once. Notes on the study in general: HLA-C-restricted CMV clonotypes gave the most frequent clonotype in two of eight donors. Cumulative public TCR beta family frequency identified CMV carriers with the relevant HLA.

The sample taken for sequencing was PBMCs. V and J are TRBV19 and TRBJ2-4; 7 bases align to TRBD1. The source of this sequence is a human donor in good health (CMV status not recorded). Some clones in this sample may be carry-over from other donors' samples. The CDR3 reads CASSNGQDKNIQYF. In DNA form, the CDR3 reads TGTGCCAGTAGTAACGGACAGGACAAAAACATTCAGTACTTC.